The next 13 T cell receptor beta chains were all read from a single sample in a study of shared clonotypes between healthy human individuals. The data were produced by immunoSEQ multiplex PCR, yet TCRdb's version contains in-frame clones alone and is incomplete. The table records 2 million to 2.5 million clones, around 93% of them present only once. Material for sequencing was naive CD4+ T cells from PBMCs. Regarding subset: CD45RA+ positively selected. These receptors were taken from a man aged 18-30 years in good health. Some clones in this sample may be carry-over from other donors' samples.

V is TRBV5-1 and J is TRBJ2-3; D is possibly TRBD2 (6 bases). Germline CDR1 is SGHRS and CDR2 is YFSETQ. The CDR3 has 16 residues. Trimming left V 0 bases short and J 6 bases short, with 17 bases between. CDR3 region: CASSLAWGRLPDTQYF. The DNA of the CDR3 is TGCGCCAGCAGCTTGGCCTGGGGGAGGCTCCCTGATACGCAGTATTTT.

The genes are TRBV27 and TRBJ1-1, with D tentatively TRBD1 (6 bases). The germline gives CDR1 MNHEY, CDR2 SMNVEV (reference sequence). This CDR3 has 16 amino acids. Between the trimmed V and J ends, which lost 2 bases and 1 base, there was a span of 14 bases. CDR3 in amino acids: CASSLPGGKGNTEAFF. As DNA, the CDR3 is TGTGCCAGCAGTTTACCGGGGGGCAAAGGGAACACTGAAGCTTTCTTT.

The gene calls are TRBV5-4 and TRBJ2-5, with TRBD1 identical over 7 bases. The ends lost 2 bases at V and 5 bases at J; junction bases unmatched: 6. The germline V gene has CDR1 SGHNT and CDR2 YYREEE (reference sequence). This CDR3 region has 14 residues. In DNA, the CDR3 is TGTGCCAGCAGCTTACAGGGGAGTGAGGAGACCCAGTACTTC. Translated: CASSLQGSEETQYF.

The chain employs TRBV27 and TRBJ2-7; 9 positions agree with TRBD2. CDR3 length equals 19 residues. The germline V gene encodes CDR1 MNHEY and CDR2 SMNVEV (reference sequence). The V and J ends lost 3 bases and 2 bases, in that order; junction bases with no gene match: 17. In nucleotides, the CDR3 is TGTGCCAGCAGTTTTGGGCGATATTTGGTGGGCGGGAGGGCCTACGAGCAGTACTTC. Encoded protein: CASSFGRYLVGGRAYEQYF.

The genes are TRBV10-3 and TRBJ2-3, with 11 bases matching TRBD2. This CDR3 region has 17 residues. From germline, CDR1 is ENHRY and CDR2 SYGVKD. The V segment lost 5 bases and the J segment 6 bases; nucleotides outside the gene matches: 13. The DNA for the CDR3 is TGTGCCATCAGTCCAAACTATCAGACTAGCGGGGACGATACGCAGTATTTT. It yields the protein CAISPNYQTSGDDTQYF.

There are a few counts of this clone. The same CDR3 can be traced to other DNA sequences in this sample. The V gene is TRBV18, the J gene TRBJ2-3, with D maybe TRBD2 (5 bases). Germline loops: CDR1 KGHSH, CDR2 LQKENI. Between the trimmed V and J ends, which lost 6 bases and 6 bases, there was a span of 7 bases. CDR3 size: 11 residues. The CDR3 DNA reads as TGTGCCAGCTCCCCGGGGGATACGCAGTATTTT. Protein product: CASSPGDTQYF.

The J gene is TRBJ2-1, the V gene TRBV11-2; 10 bases match TRBD2. The CDR3 consists of 17 residues. The J segment lost 3 bases and the V segment lost 2 bases, leaving 7 bases of the junction unmatched. Germline CDR1 reads SGHAT; CDR2 reads FQNNGV. The CDR3 bases are TGTGCCAGCAGCTTATCCAGCGGGAGGGCTAGCTACAATGAGCAGTTCTTC. Its translation: CASSLSSGRASYNEQFF.

The chain couples TRBV29-1 to TRBJ1-1; no clear D gene. The CDR3 contains 12 residues. Germline assignment: CDR1 SQVTM and CDR2 ANQGSEA. Trimming cost V 3 bases and J 11 bases, with 16 bases left between them. CDR3 DNA sequence: TGCAGCGTTGAGACCAAACCCGCGGTTGCTTTCTTT. This translates into CSVETKPAVAFF. The full variable domain, rest sourced from reference TRBV29-1 and TRBJ1-1, is SAVISQKPSRDICQRGTSLTIQCQVDSQVTMMFWYRQQPGQSLTLIATANQGSEATYESGFVIDKFPISRPNLTFSTLTVSNMSPEDSSIYLCSVETKPAVAFFGQGTRLTVV.

The J gene is TRBJ2-2, the V gene TRBV4-3, with D perhaps TRBD2 (6 bases). Germline V CDR1 and CDR2: LGHNA, YSLEER. The V end was cut by 3 bases, the J end by 5 bases, with 13 bases between. This CDR3 has 15 amino acids. CDR3 sequence: CASSHTRGGTGELFF. The CDR3 DNA reads TGCGCCAGCAGCCATACGCGGGGTGGGACCGGGGAGCTGTTTTTT.

This rearrangement joins TRBV6-1 to TRBJ1-1; D perhaps matches TRBD1 (6 bases). Germline V gene sequence: CDR1 MNHNS, CDR2 SASEGT. This CDR3 is 13 amino acids long. V gave up 7 bases and J gave up 6 bases, with 15 bases separating them. CDR3 sequence: CASTRQGPSEAFF. CDR3 sequence (DNA): TGTGCCAGCACCAGGCAGGGGCCATCTGAAGCTTTCTTT.

The chain has TRBV5-1 and TRBJ2-7, with 11 bases lining up with TRBD1. The CDR3 has 15 amino acids. J gave up 3 bases and V 4 bases, and 6 bases lay outside the gene matches. Germline values: CDR1 SGHRS, CDR2 YFSETQ. CDR3 amino acids: CASSQSGTGGYEQYF. CDR3 nucleotide sequence: TGCGCCAGCAGCCAATCCGGGACAGGGGGCTACGAGCAGTACTTC. The full variable domain, in which reference TRBV5-1 and TRBJ2-7 provide the parts outside the CDR3, is KAGVTQTPRYLIKTRGQQVTLSCSPISGHRSVSWYQQTPGQGLQFLFEYFSETQRNKGNFPGRFSGRQFSNSRSEMNVSTLELGDSALYLCASSQSGTGGYEQYFGPGTRLTVT.

The chain links TRBV6-1 to TRBJ2-7; D might be TRBD1 or TRBD2, each matching 5 bases. The germline gives CDR1 MNHNS, CDR2 SASEGT. This CDR3 is 15 amino acids long. V lost 8 bases and J 0 bases, leaving 17 bases between the germline ends. CDR3 sequence (DNA): TGTGCCAGCCACCTTACGGGACGGAGCTCCTACGAGCAGTACTTC. This codes for CASHLTGRSSYEQYF.

The chain joins TRBV28 to TRBJ2-7; no clear D gene. The CDR3 covers 13 residues. V dropped 3 bases and J dropped 4 bases, with 10 bases sitting between them. Germline CDR1 MDHEN, CDR2 SYDVKM. CDR3 region: CASSLVYLYEQYF. Here the CDR3 DNA reads TGTGCCAGCAGTTTGGTTTACTTATACGAGCAGTACTTC.